One and the same sample provided the 10 T cell receptor beta chains below, sequenced in a study of monozygotic twins with inflammatory bowel disease (dated by TCRdb to between 2019 and 2020). Libraries were prepared through 5' RACE. Sequencing relied on an Illumina HiSeq 2500. After reprocessing by TCRdb, each CDR3 protein sequence is one entry, and no DNA is given. The table held for this sample gives about 450,000 distinct CDR3 sequences. The ten largest clonotypes hold about 2.2% of the sample. Sequencing was done on a sample of blood. All receptors derive from a human donor with ulcerative colitis or Crohn's disease, or a healthy co-twin of an affected twin (not recorded which).

This sequence joins TRBV6-1 and TRBJ1-1; TCRdb's assignment of TRBD1 cannot be checked, as there is no DNA. The V gene's germline CDR1 is MNHNS and CDR2 SASEGT. The CDR3 has 13 residues. The CDR3 sequence is CASSEGVWGSAFF.

The rearrangement links TRBV7-6 to TRBJ2-7; without DNA, the TCRdb call of TRBD1 cannot be checked. Germline assignment: CDR1 SGHVS and CDR2 FNYEAQ. The CDR3 is 14 amino acids. CDR3: CASSLEAQGAEQYF.

This rearrangement joins TRBV5-4 to TRBJ2-1; lacking DNA, the TRBD1 call made by TCRdb goes unchecked. This CDR3 is built from 16 residues. CDR1 is SGHNT and CDR2 is YYREEE in the germline V gene (reference sequence). The CDR3 sequence: CASSRPTGVSYNEQFF.

The rearrangement joins TRBV6-6 to TRBJ1-6; the TCRdb D gene call, TRBD1, has no DNA to confirm it. Germline V gene sequence: CDR1 MNHNY, CDR2 SVGAGI (reference sequence). The CDR3 has 13 amino acids. The CDR3 loop reads CASSTGGGSPLHF.

The chain uses TRBV7-9 and TRBJ1-1; TCRdb's D call of TRBD1 is untestable without DNA. The V gene's germline CDR1 is SEHNR and CDR2 FQNEAQ (reference sequence). This CDR3 is built from 15 residues. CDR3 loop: CASFGRGRGDTEAFF.

The rearrangement uses TRBV18 and TRBJ2-7; TCRdb picks TRBD1, but there is no DNA to check that call. This CDR3 has 14 amino acids. Per the germline V gene, CDR1 is KGHSH and CDR2 is LQKENI. The chain's CDR3 is CASSPSGGAYEQYF.

CDR3 in amino acids: CSVRGLTSGNTIYF. The chain carries TRBV29-1 and TRBJ1-3; checking the TCRdb D call of TRBD1 is not possible without DNA. CDR3 length: 14 residues. Germline V gives CDR1 SQVTM, CDR2 ANQGSEA.

CDR3 region: CASSPMPGLARLETQYF. The chain has TRBV11-2 and TRBJ2-5; TCRdb's D call, TRBD2, is unchecked because there is no DNA. The CDR3 runs 17 residues. In germline, CDR1 is SGHAT, CDR2 FQNNGV.

The chain couples TRBV5-1 to TRBJ1-2. Germline-derived CDR1 and CDR2 are SGHRS and YFSETQ. The CDR3 is 14 residues long. CDR3: CASSLEYSNYGYTF.

This sequence joins TRBV12-3 or TRBV12-4 and TRBJ1-1. The CDR3 covers 13 residues. The CDR3 region is CASSLRANTEAFF.